This T cell receptor beta chain was recorded in a study of neurological immune-mediated disorders. General study results and limits: The level of TCR clonal expansion was highest in patients with HTLV-1-associated myelopathy and lowest in multiple sclerosis, where it fell below the level seen in healthy controls.

In this sample, this clonotype turned up a few times. Its matching antigen is unknown. V gave up 2 bases and J gave up 5 bases, with 15 bases separating them. CDR1 is SGHVS, CDR2 FNYEAQ, per germline. The CDR3 spans 15 residues. 5'RACE generated cDNA with 10-nucleotide random UMIs. MiXCR, applied by TCRdb to the 5' RACE reads, yields one record per CDR3 protein. This table holds about 46,000 distinct CDR3 sequences, around 4% found once. The unsorted libraries were made from 2 million PBMCs kept at -80 C. This TCR was sampled from a woman aged 60 to 75 with multiple sclerosis. The rearrangement joins TRBV7-6 to TRBJ2-5; possible D gene TRBD2, 6 bases. The sample comprised PBMCs. The CDR3 coding sequence is TGTGCCAGCAGCTTAACAGAGGGAGGAGGCGAGACCCAGTACTTC. It specifies CASSLTEGGGETQYF.